This T cell receptor (beta chain) was found in a study of shared clonotypes between healthy human individuals. As for the study in general: CD8 memory received one plate per donor, CD8 naive two, CD4 memory three and CD4 naive three.

Deep-level assay runs were performed. It was across several immunoSEQ plates that each subset's genomic DNA was evenly split. Clones were sequenced by immunoSEQ multiplex PCR, and TCRdb holds only the in-frame ones, with some missing. The data show around 700,000 clones, about two thirds seen once. Trimming took 4 bases from V and 3 from J, leaving 13 bases between them. Germline V lookup: CDR1 SGDLS, CDR2 YYNGEE. This CDR3 is built from 14 residues. Healthy HIV-negative adults without recent acute infections or vaccinations served as donors. The rearrangement uses TRBV9 and TRBJ2-5; TRBD1 or TRBD2 may be the D gene (5 bases each). This clonotype was sampled from a woman in her thirties in good health. Sequencing used memory CD4+ T cells sorted from blood. Subset noted: CD45RA-negative fraction. In nucleotides, the CDR3 is TGTGCCAGCAGCATCCGGGACGGAAAAGAGACCCAGTACTTC. Translating gives CASSIRDGKETQYF.